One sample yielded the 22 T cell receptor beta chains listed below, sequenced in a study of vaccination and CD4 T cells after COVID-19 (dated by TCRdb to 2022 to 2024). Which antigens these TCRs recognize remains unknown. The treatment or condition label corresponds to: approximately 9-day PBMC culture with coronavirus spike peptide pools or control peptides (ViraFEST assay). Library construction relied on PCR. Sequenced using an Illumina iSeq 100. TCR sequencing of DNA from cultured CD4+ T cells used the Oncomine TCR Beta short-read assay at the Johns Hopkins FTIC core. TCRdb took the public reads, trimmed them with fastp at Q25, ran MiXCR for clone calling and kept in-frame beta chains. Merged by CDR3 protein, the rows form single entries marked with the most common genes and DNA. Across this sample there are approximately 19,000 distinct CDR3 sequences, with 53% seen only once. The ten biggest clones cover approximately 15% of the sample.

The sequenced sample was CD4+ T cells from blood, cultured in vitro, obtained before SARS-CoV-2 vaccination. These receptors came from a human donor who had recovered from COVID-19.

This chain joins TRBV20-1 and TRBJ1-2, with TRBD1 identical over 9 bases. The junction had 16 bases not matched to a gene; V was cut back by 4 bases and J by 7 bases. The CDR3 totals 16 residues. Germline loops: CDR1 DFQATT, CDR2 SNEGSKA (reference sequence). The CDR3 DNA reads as TGCAGTGCTATCCCAACCCGACAGGGGGGATTAAGTGGCTACACCTTC. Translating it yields CSAIPTRQGGLSGYTF.

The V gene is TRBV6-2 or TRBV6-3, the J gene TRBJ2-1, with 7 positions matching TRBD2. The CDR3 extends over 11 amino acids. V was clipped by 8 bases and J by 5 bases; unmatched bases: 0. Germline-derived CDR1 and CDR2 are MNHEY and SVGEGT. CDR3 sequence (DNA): TGTGCCAGCGGGACTAACAATGAGCAGTTCTTC. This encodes CASGTNNEQFF.

The CDR3 nucleotides are TGCAGTGCCCCTAGGGGGCGCTCCACTGAAGCTTTCTTT. As protein: CSAPRGRSTEAFF. The chain is built from TRBV20-1 and TRBJ1-1; TRBD1 agrees at 7 bases. Germline V CDR1 and CDR2: DFQATT, SNEGSKA (reference sequence). The trim removed 6 bases at V and 4 bases at J, leaving 8 bases unmatched. This CDR3 has 13 residues.

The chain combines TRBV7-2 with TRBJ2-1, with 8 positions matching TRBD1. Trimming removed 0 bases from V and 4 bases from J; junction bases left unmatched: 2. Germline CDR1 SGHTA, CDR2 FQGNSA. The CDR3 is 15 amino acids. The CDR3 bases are TGTGCCAGCAGCTTAGCGGGACAGGTTTACAATGAGCAGTTCTTC. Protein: CASSLAGQVYNEQFF.

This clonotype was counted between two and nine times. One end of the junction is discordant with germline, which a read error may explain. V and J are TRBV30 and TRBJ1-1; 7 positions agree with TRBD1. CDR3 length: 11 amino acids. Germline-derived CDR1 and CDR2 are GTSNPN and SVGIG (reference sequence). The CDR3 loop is CAWSVRDSPLF. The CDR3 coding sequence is TGTGCCTGGAGTGTACGGGACAGTCCTCTCTTT. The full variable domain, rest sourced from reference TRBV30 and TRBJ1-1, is SQTIHQWPATLVQPVGSPLSLECTVEGTSNPNLYWYRQAAGRGLQLLFYSVGIGQISSEVPQNLSASRPQDRQFILSSKKLLLSDSGFYLCAWSVRDSPLFGQGTRLTVV.

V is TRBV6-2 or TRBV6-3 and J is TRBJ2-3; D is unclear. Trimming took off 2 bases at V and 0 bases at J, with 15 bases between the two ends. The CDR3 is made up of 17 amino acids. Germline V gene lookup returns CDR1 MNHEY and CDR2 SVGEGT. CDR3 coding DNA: TGTGCCAGCAGTTACCCACCGACGTCGTCTAGCACAGATACGCAGTATTTT. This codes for CASSYPPTSSSTDTQYF.

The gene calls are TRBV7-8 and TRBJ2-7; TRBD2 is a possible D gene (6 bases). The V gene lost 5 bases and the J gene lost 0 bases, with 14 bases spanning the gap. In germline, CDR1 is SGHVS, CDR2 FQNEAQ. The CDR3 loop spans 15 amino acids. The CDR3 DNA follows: TGTGCCAGCAGCCCGCGGAGGGTCCGCTCCTACGAGCAGTACTTC. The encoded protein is CASSPRRVRSYEQYF. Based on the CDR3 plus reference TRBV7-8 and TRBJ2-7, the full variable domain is GAGVSQSPRYKVAKRGQDVALRCDPISGHVSLFWYQQALGQGPEFLTYFQNEAQLDKSGLPSDRFFAERPEGSVSTLKIQRTQQEDSAVYLCASSPRRVRSYEQYFGPGTRLTVT.

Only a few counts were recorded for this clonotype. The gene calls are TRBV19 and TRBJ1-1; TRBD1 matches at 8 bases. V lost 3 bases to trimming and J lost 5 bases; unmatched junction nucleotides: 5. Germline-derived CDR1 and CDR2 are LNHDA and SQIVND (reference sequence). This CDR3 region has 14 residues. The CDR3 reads CASSIYGQGTEAFF. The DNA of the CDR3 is TGTGCCAGTAGTATCTATGGACAGGGTACTGAAGCTTTCTTT.

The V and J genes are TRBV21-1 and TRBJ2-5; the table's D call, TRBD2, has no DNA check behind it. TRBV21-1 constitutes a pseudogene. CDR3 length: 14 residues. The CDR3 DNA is TGTGCCAGCAGCAAAGCGGGGGGAGGGGAGACCCAGTACTTC. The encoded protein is CASSKAGGGETQYF.

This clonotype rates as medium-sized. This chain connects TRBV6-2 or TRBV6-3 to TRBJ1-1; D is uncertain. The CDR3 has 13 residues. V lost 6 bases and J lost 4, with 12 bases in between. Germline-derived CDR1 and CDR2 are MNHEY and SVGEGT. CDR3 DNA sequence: TGTGCCAGCAGACACCAAGATCTCACTGAAGCTTTCTTT. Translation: CASRHQDLTEAFF.

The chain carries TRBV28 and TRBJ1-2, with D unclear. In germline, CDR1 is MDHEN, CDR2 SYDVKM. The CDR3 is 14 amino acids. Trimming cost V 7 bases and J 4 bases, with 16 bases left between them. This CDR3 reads CASTDGGDFYGYTF. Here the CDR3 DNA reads TGTGCCAGCACCGACGGTGGGGATTTCTATGGCTACACCTTC.

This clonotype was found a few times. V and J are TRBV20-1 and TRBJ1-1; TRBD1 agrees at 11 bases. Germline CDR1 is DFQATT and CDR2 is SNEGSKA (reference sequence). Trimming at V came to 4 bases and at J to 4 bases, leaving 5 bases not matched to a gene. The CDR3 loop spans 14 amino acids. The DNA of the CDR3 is TGCAGTGCTAAGACCGGGACAGGGGGCACTGAAGCTTTCTTT. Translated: CSAKTGTGGTEAFF.

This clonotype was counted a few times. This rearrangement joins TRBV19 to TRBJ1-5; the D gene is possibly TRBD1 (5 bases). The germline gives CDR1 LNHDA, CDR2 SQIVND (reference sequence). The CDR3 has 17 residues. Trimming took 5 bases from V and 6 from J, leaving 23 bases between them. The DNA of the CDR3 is TGTGCCAGTAGTCCAAGACGCGGGGCAGGGACCCCTCAGCCCCAGCATTTT. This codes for CASSPRRGAGTPQPQHF.

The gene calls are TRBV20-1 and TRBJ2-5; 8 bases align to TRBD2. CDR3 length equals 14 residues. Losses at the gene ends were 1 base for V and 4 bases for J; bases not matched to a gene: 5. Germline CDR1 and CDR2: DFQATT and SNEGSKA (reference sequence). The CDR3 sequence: CSARVVTSGETQYF. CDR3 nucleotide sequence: TGCAGTGCTAGAGTTGTAACTAGCGGAGAGACCCAGTACTTC.

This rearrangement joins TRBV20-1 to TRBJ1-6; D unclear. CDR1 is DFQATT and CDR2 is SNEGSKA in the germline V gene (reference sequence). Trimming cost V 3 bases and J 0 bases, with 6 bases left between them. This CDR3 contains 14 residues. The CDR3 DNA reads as TGCAGTGCTAGTCTGAGCTCCTATAATTCACCCCTCCACTTT. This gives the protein CSASLSSYNSPLHF.

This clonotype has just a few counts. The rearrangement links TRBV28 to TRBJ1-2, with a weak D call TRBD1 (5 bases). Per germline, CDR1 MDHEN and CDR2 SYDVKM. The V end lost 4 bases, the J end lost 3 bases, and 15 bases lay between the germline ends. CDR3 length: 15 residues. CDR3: CASSSSRQWDYGYTF. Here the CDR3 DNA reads TGTGCCAGCAGTTCCTCCCGACAGTGGGACTATGGCTACACCTTC.

The CDR3 here is CASFGRGANYGYTF. The CDR3 DNA follows: TGTGCCAGTTTCGGAAGGGGGGCCAACTATGGCTACACCTTC. The chain combines TRBV6-2 or TRBV6-3 with TRBJ1-2; D perhaps matches TRBD1 (6 bases). V dropped 9 bases and J dropped 2 bases, with 16 bases sitting between them. In germline, CDR1 is MNHEY, CDR2 SVGEGT. This CDR3 has 14 amino acids.

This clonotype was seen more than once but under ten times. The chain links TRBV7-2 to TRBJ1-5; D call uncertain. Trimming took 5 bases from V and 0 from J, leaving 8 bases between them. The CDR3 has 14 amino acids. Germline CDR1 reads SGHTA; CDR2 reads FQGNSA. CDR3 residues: CASSDVYSNQPQHF. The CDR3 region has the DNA TGTGCCAGCAGCGACGTTTATAGCAATCAGCCCCAGCATTTT.

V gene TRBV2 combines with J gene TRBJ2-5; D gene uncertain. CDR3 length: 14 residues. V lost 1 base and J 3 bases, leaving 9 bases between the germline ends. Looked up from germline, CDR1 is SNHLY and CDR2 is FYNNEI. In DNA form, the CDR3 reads TGTGCCAGCAGTGAAGGGGGAACTAAAGAGACCCAGTACTTC. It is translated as CASSEGGTKETQYF.

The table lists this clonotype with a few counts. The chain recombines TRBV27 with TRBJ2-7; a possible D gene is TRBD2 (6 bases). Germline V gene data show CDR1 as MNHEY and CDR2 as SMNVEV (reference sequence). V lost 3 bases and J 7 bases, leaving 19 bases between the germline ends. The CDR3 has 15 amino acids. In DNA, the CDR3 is TGTGCCAGCAGTTTTGACGGGAGTGTTGTGGGGGAGCAGTACTTC. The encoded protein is CASSFDGSVVGEQYF.

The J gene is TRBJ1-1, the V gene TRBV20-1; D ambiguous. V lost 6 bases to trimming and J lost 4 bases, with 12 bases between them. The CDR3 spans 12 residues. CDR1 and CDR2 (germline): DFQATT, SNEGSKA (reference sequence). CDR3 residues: CSAKGVGTEAFF. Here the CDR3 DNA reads TGCAGTGCCAAGGGCGTGGGCACTGAAGCTTTCTTT.

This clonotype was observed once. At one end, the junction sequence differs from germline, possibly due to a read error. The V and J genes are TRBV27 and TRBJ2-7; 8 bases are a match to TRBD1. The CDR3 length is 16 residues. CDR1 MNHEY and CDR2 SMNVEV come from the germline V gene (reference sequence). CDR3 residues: CASSSWQTGVSHEQYF. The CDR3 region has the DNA TGTGCCAGCAGTTCATGGCAGACAGGGGTCTCCCACGAGCAGTACTTC.